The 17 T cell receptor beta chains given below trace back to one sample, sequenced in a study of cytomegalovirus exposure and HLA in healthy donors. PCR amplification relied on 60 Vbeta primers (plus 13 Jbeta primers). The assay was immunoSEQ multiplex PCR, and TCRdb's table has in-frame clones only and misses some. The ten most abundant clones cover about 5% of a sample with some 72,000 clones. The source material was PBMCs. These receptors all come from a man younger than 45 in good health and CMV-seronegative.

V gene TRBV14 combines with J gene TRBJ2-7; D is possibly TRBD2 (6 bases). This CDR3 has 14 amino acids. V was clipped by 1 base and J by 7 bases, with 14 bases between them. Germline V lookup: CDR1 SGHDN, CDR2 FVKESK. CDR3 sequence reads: CASSQVASALEQYF. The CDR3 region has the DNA TGTGCCAGCAGCCAAGTGGCTAGCGCTCTGGAGCAGTACTTC.

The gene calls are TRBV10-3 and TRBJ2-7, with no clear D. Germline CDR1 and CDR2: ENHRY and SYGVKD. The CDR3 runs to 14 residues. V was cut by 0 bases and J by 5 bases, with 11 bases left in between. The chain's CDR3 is CAISESLGGHEQYF. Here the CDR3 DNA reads TGTGCCATCAGTGAGTCGCTCGGCGGCCACGAGCAGTACTTC.

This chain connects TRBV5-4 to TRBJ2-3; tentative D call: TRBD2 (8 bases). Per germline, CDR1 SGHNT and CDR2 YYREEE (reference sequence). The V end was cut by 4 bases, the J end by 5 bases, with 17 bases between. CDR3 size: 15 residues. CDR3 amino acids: CASSPREGARDTQYF. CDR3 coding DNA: TGTGCCAGCAGCCCACGGGAGGGGGCAAGAGATACGCAGTATTTT. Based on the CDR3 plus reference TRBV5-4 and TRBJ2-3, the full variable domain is ETGVTQSPTHLIKTRGQQVTLRCSSQSGHNTVSWYQQALGQGPQFIFQYYREEENGRGNFPPRFSGLQFPNYSSELNVNALELDDSALYLCASSPREGARDTQYFGPGTRLTVL.

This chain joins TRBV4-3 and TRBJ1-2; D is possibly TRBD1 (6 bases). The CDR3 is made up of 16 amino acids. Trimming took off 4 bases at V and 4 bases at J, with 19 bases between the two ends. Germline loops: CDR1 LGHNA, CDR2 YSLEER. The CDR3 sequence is CASSPLLVTGTYGYTF. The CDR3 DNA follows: TGCGCCAGCAGCCCCTTGTTGGTCACAGGGACCTATGGCTACACCTTC.

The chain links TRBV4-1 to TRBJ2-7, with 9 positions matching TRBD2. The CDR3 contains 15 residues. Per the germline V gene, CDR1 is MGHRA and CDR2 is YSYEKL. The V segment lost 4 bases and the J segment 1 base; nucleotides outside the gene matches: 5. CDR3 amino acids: CASSPSLAGSYEQYF. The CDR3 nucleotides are TGCGCCAGCAGCCCTTCCCTAGCGGGATCCTACGAGCAGTACTTC.

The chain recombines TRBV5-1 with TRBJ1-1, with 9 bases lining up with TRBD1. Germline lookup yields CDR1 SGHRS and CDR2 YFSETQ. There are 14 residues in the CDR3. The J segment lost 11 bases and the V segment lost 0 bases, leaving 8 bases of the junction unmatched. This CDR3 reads CASSLGGDRVDAFF. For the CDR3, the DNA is TGCGCCAGCAGCTTGGGAGGGGACAGGGTGGATGCTTTCTTT.

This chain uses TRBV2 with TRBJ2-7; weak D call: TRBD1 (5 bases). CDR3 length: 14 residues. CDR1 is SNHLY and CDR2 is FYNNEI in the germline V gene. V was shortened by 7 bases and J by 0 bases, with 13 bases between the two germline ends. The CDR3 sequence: CASTPDRTSYEQYF. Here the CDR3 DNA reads TGTGCCAGCACTCCTGACAGAACCTCCTACGAGCAGTACTTC.

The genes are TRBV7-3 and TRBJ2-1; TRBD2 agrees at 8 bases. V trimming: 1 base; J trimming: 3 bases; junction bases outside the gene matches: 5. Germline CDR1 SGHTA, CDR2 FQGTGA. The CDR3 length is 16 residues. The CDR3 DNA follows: TGTGCCAGCAGCTTAAGCGGCGGGGGGAGCTACAATGAGCAGTTCTTC. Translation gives CASSLSGGGSYNEQFF.

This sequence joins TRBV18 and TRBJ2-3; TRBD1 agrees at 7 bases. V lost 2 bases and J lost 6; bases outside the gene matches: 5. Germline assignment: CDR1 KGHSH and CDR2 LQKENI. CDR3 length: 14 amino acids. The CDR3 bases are TGTGCCAGCTCACCAAGAACAGGGGAGGATACGCAGTATTTT. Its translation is CASSPRTGEDTQYF.

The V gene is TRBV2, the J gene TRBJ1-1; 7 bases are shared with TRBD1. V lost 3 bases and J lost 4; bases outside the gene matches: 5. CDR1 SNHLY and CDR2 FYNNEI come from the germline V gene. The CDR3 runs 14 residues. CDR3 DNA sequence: TGTGCCAGCAGTGACAGGGGGTCGGTCACTGAAGCTTTCTTT. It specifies CASSDRGSVTEAFF. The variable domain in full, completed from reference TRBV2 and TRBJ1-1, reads EPEVTQTPSHQVTQMGQEVILRCVPISNHLYFYWYRQILGQKVEFLVSFYNNEISEKSEIFDDQFSVERPDGSNFTLKIRSTKLEDSAMYFCASSDRGSVTEAFFGQGTRLTVV.

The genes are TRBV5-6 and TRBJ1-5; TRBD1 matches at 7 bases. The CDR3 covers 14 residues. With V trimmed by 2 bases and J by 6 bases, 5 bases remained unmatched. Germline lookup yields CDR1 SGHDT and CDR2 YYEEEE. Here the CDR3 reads CASSLTGATQPQHF. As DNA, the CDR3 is TGTGCCAGCAGCTTAACAGGGGCCACTCAGCCCCAGCATTTT.

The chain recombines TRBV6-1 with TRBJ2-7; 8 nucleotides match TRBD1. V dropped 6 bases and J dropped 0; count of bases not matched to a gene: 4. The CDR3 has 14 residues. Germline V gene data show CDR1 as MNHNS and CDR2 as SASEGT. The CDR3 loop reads CASSGDRSSYEQYF. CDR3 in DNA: TGTGCCAGCAGCGGGGACAGGAGCTCCTACGAGCAGTACTTC.

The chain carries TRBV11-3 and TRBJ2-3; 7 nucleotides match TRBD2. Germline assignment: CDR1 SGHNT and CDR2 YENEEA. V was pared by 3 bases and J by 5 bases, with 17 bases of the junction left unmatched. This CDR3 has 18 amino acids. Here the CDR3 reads CASSFIIGVGRAKDTQYF. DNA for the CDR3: TGTGCCAGCAGCTTTATAATTGGAGTGGGGAGGGCCAAAGATACGCAGTATTTT.

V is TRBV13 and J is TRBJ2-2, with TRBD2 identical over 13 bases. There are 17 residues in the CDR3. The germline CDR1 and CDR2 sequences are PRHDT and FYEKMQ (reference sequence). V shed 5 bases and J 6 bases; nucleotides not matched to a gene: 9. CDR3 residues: CASSELRTSGSAGELFF. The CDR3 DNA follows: TGTGCCAGCAGCGAGTTACGGACTAGCGGGAGCGCCGGGGAGCTGTTTTTT.

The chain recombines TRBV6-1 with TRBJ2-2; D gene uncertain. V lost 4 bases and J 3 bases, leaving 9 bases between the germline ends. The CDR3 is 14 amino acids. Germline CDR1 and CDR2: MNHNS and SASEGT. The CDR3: CASSVAGDTGELFF. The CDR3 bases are TGTGCCAGCAGTGTGGCAGGCGACACCGGGGAGCTGTTTTTT.

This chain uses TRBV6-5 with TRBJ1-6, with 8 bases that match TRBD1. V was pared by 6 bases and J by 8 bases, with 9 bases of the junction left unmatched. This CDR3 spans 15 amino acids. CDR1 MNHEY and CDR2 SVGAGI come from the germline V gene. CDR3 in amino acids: CASRAGGIMDSPLHF. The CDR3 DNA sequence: TGTGCCAGCAGAGCAGGGGGCATAATGGATTCACCCCTCCACTTT.

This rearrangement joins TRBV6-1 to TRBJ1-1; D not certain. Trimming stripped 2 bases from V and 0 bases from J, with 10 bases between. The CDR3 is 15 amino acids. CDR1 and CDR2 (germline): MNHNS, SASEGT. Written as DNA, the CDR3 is TGTGCCAGCAGTGAACAAGACTCCATGAACACTGAAGCTTTCTTT. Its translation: CASSEQDSMNTEAFF.